This T cell receptor beta chain was captured in a study of CDR3 diversity in severe acne. The length of the CDR3 is 14 residues. Trimming removed 0 bases from V and 2 bases from J, with 8 bases in between. The V gene's germline CDR1 is MNHEY and CDR2 SVGAGI. By frequency in the sample, this clonotype is medium-sized. TCRdb reprocessed the PCR reads with MiXCR, giving one entry per CDR3 protein. This sample has tens of thousands of distinct CDR3 sequences, with approximately 51% found just once. The chain employs TRBV6-5 and TRBJ2-7; D might be TRBD1 (5 bases). Sequencing used blood. The source of this sequence is a male donor in good health, without acne. The CDR3 DNA is TGTGCCAGCAGTTACTCCCCAGGGACCTACGAGCAGTACTTC. It codes for CASSYSPGTYEQYF.